This entry describes one T cell receptor beta chain. The sample belongs to a study of T cell responses to AZD1222 COVID-19 vaccine. The table came from immunoSEQ multiplex PCR; TCRdb's copy has only in-frame clones and leaves some out. The sample lists 150,000 to 200,000 clones, 85% to 95% occurring once. V was shortened by 4 bases and J by 8 bases, with 15 bases between the two germline ends. This CDR3 has 14 amino acids. The germline V gene has CDR1 SGHRS and CDR2 YFSETQ. This TCR was sampled from an adult in good health. The chain has TRBV5-1 and TRBJ1-4; the D is unclear. The material was peripheral blood, obtained on day 0 of AZD1222 vaccination. The CDR3: CASSTSGSREKLFF. For the CDR3, the DNA is TGCGCCAGCAGCACGAGCGGATCCAGGGAAAAACTGTTTTTT. Based on the CDR3 plus reference TRBV5-1 and TRBJ1-4, the full variable domain is KAGVTQTPRYLIKTRGQQVTLSCSPISGHRSVSWYQQTPGQGLQFLFEYFSETQRNKGNFPGRFSGRQFSNSRSEMNVSTLELGDSALYLCASSTSGSREKLFFGSGTQLSVL.